The entry below describes one T cell receptor (beta chain). Its antigen is unidentified. This sample stems from a study of shared clonotypes between healthy human individuals. The repertoire was sequenced with immunoSEQ multiplex PCR; TCRdb's copy has only in-frame clones and lacks some. Of 2 million to 2.5 million clones in the sample, over 85% are singletons; the top ten hold 0.1% to 0.15%. The study enrolled healthy HIV-negative adults without recent acute infections or vaccinations as donors. The V segment lost 3 bases and the J segment 1 base; nucleotides outside the gene matches: 7. The CDR3 totals 15 residues. Per the germline V gene, CDR1 is SGHDT and CDR2 is YYEEEE. Study observations and caveats: Naive subsets generally had larger estimated richness than memory subsets. Investigators expected sequencing depth to affect clonotype sharing among donors. Rarefaction gave evidence that sorted-subset sequencing remained incomplete despite large depth.

The rearrangement joins TRBV5-6 to TRBJ2-7, with 7 bases identical to TRBD2. This clonotype was obtained from a man between 18 and 35 years old in good health. The specimen sequenced was naive CD4+ T cells sorted from blood. Subset indicated: CD45RA+ positively selected. The CDR3 bases are TGTGCCAGCAGCTCCGGACTAGTCAAGTCCTACGAGCAGTACTTC. Amino acids: CASSSGLVKSYEQYF.